One sample yielded the 29 T cell receptor beta chains listed below, sequenced in a study of cytomegalovirus exposure and HLA in healthy donors. A multiplex PCR was run with 60 Vbeta primers and 13 Jbeta primers. Profiled with immunoSEQ multiplex PCR; TCRdb holds only in-frame clones, not every one. The repertoire has about 160,000 clones, 84% of them found once; the top ten carry 1%. The specimen was PBMCs. These TCRs come from a man aged 25 to 45 in good health and CMV-seronegative.

The chain uses TRBV7-9 and TRBJ2-1, with TRBD2 matching 7 bases. The junction had 17 bases not matched to a gene; V was cut back by 7 bases and J by 8 bases. Germline CDR1 and CDR2: SEHNR and FQNEAQ (reference sequence). The CDR3 runs to 16 residues. DNA of the CDR3: TGTGCCAGCAACAACCTAAACGCGGGGGATGACCATGAGCAGTTCTTC. Translating it yields CASNNLNAGDDHEQFF.

CDR3 nucleotides: TGTGCCAGCAGCAGAGGGACCGGGAGGGAGGGATACAATGAGCAGTTCTTC. It is translated as CASSRGTGREGYNEQFF. The rearrangement joins TRBV7-2 to TRBJ2-1, with 8 bases identical to TRBD2. The germline V gene encodes CDR1 SGHTA and CDR2 FQGNSA. The length of the CDR3 is 17 residues. Unmatched junction bases numbered 13, after V lost 5 bases and J lost 4 bases.

This rearrangement joins TRBV5-8 to TRBJ2-2; 9 nucleotides align to TRBD2. Per germline, CDR1 SGHTS and CDR2 YDEGEE. Trimming at V came to 6 bases and at J to 2 bases, leaving 14 bases not matched to a gene. The CDR3 totals 18 residues. CDR3 region: CASITKESLAGNTGELFF. The DNA of the CDR3 is TGTGCCAGCATTACCAAGGAGTCGCTAGCGGGAAACACCGGGGAGCTGTTTTTT.

This CDR3 is CASLQLQGVETQYF. The CDR3 nucleotides read TGTGCCAGCCTTCAACTGCAGGGGGTAGAGACCCAGTACTTC. The chain carries TRBV18 and TRBJ2-5; TRBD1 matches 7 bases. Trimming at V came to 8 bases and at J to 4 bases, leaving 10 bases not matched to a gene. This CDR3 region has 14 residues. The germline CDR1 and CDR2 sequences are KGHSH and LQKENI.

The J gene is TRBJ2-4, the V gene TRBV30; 14 bases agree with TRBD2. The CDR3 extends over 17 amino acids. The ends lost 3 bases at V and 3 bases at J; junction bases unmatched: 7. The germline V gene encodes CDR1 GTSNPN and CDR2 SVGIG (reference sequence). CDR3 coding DNA: TGTGCCTGGAGGTACCAAGGGACTAGCGGGGGCAAAAACATTCAGTACTTC. This codes for CAWRYQGTSGGKNIQYF. The variable domain in full, with the rest retrieved from reference TRBV30 and TRBJ2-4, is SQTIHQWPATLVQPVGSPLSLECTVEGTSNPNLYWYRQAAGRGLQLLFYSVGIGQISSEVPQNLSASRPQDRQFILSSKKLLLSDSGFYLCAWRYQGTSGGKNIQYFGAGTRLSVL.

The rearrangement joins TRBV25-1 to TRBJ2-5; the D gene is possibly TRBD1 (7 bases). The DNA end lines up better with TRBJ2-7; the J call may be wrong. Germline loops: CDR1 MGHDK, CDR2 SYGVNS. The CDR3 extends over 10 amino acids. Here the CDR3 DNA reads TGTGCCAGCCAGGGGGGCGAGCAGTACTTC. The encoded protein is CASQGGEQYF.

The rearrangement links TRBV5-4 to TRBJ2-7; the D gene is possibly TRBD2 (6 bases). The V end lost 2 bases, the J end lost 5 bases, and 14 bases lay between the germline ends. CDR1 is SGHNT and CDR2 is YYREEE in the germline V gene (reference sequence). The length of the CDR3 is 14 residues. The CDR3 sequence is CASSFPGREDEQYF. DNA for the CDR3: TGTGCCAGCAGCTTTCCCGGGAGAGAAGACGAGCAGTACTTC.

The chain couples TRBV13 to TRBJ2-7, with D possibly TRBD1 on 6 matching bases. This CDR3 has 14 residues. The V gene's germline CDR1 is PRHDT and CDR2 FYEKMQ (reference sequence). V was shortened by 3 bases and J by 1 base, with 10 bases between the two germline ends. The CDR3 loop is CASSFQGPSYEQYF. The CDR3 bases are TGTGCCAGCAGCTTTCAGGGGCCATCCTACGAGCAGTACTTC. Based on the CDR3 plus reference TRBV13 and TRBJ2-7, the full variable domain is AAGVIQSPRHLIKEKRETATLKCYPIPRHDTVYWYQQGPGQDPQFLISFYEKMQSDKGSIPDRFSAQQFSDYHSELNMSSLELGDSALYFCASSFQGPSYEQYFGPGTRLTVT.

This chain links TRBV5-5 with TRBJ2-5; D remains ambiguous. Trimming shortened V by 2 bases and J by 0 bases, and 14 bases separated the two germline ends. Germline V gene lookup returns CDR1 SGHKS and CDR2 YYEKEE (reference sequence). CDR3 size: 16 residues. The CDR3 nucleotides are TGTGCCAGCAGCTTATATGCAGGAACTTACCAAGAGACCCAGTACTTC. It translates to CASSLYAGTYQETQYF.

This chain connects TRBV5-6 to TRBJ2-6, with TRBD1 matching over 10 bases. Trimming cost V 5 bases and J 0 bases; bases outside gene matches: 5. CDR1 SGHDT and CDR2 YYEEEE come from the germline V gene. The CDR3 has 17 residues. DNA of the CDR3: TGTGCCAGCAGTAGACAGGGGGCAATCTCTGGGGCCAACGTCCTGACTTTC. Protein sequence: CASSRQGAISGANVLTF.

As to this clone: Other DNA sequences from this sample encode an identical CDR3 as well. This rearrangement joins TRBV27 to TRBJ1-1, with 8 bases aligning to TRBD1. CDR3 length: 15 amino acids. Germline V lookup: CDR1 MNHEY, CDR2 SMNVEV (reference sequence). The junction had 16 bases not matched to a gene; V was cut back by 5 bases and J by 11 bases. CDR3 coding DNA: TGTGCCAGCAGTCTACGACCAGGGGGCTTGAAGGGGGCTTTCTTT. It translates to CASSLRPGGLKGAFF.

The J gene is TRBJ2-1, the V gene TRBV5-4, with TRBD2 matching 10 bases. CDR3 length equals 15 residues. Germline-derived CDR1 and CDR2 are SGHNT and YYREEE (reference sequence). Trimming at V came to 4 bases and at J to 5 bases, leaving 6 bases not matched to a gene. CDR3 in DNA: TGTGCCAGCAGCAGTGGGACTAGCGCCCACAATGAGCAGTTCTTC. The encoded protein is CASSSGTSAHNEQFF.

The chain joins TRBV5-1 to TRBJ2-7; possible D gene TRBD2, 8 bases. The V gene lost 4 bases and the J gene lost 1 base, with 15 bases spanning the gap. The CDR3 consists of 15 residues. Germline V lookup: CDR1 SGHRS, CDR2 YFSETQ. Here the CDR3 reads CASSARGGQSYEQYF. The CDR3 nucleotides are TGCGCCAGCAGCGCCCGGGGGGGACAGTCCTACGAGCAGTACTTC.

This sequence joins TRBV15 and TRBJ1-2; D is undetermined. The CDR3 length is 16 residues. Germline assignment: CDR1 LNHNV and CDR2 YYDKDF (reference sequence). V lost 0 bases and J 0 bases, leaving 11 bases between the germline ends. The CDR3 protein is CATSRDVEASNYGYTF. The CDR3 bases are TGTGCCACCAGCAGAGACGTAGAGGCCTCTAACTATGGCTACACCTTC.

The V call is TRBV19, the J call TRBJ1-1, with 9 bases aligning to TRBD1. Germline CDR1 reads LNHDA; CDR2 reads SQIVND (reference sequence). This CDR3 is built from 17 residues. V shed 1 base and J 4 bases; nucleotides not matched to a gene: 10. The DNA for the CDR3 is TGTGCCAGTAGTATAGCCCCTAGGACAGGGGTGTCCACTGAAGCTTTCTTT. Encoded protein: CASSIAPRTGVSTEAFF.

In this sample, this clone turned up once. The V call is TRBV30, the J call TRBJ1-4; tentatively, D is TRBD1 (6 bases). Trimming shortened V by 3 bases and J by 0 bases, and 8 bases separated the two germline ends. Germline V gene sequence: CDR1 GTSNPN, CDR2 SVGIG (reference sequence). This CDR3 region has 14 residues. Here the CDR3 reads CAWRRTATNEKLFF. The DNA of the CDR3 is TGTGCCTGGAGGAGGACAGCAACTAATGAAAAACTGTTTTTT.

The chain joins TRBV21-1 to TRBJ1-2. TRBV21-1 is recorded as a pseudogene. This CDR3 region has 16 residues. DNA for the CDR3: TGTGCCAGCAGCATTCAGCGGGGGACGCCGGGCCACGGCTACACCTTC. Translation: CASSIQRGTPGHGYTF.

The J gene is TRBJ1-5, the V gene TRBV29-1; 7 bases map to TRBD1. CDR1 and CDR2 from the germline V gene are SQVTM and ANQGSEA. The CDR3 is made up of 14 amino acids. J gave up 6 bases and V 5 bases, and 10 bases lay outside the gene matches. The CDR3 DNA reads TGCAGCGTTAACCGGGACAGAGTTTTTCAGCCCCAGCATTTT. It encodes CSVNRDRVFQPQHF. Full variable domain (remainder filled in from reference TRBV29-1 and TRBJ1-5): SAVISQKPSRDICQRGTSLTIQCQVDSQVTMMFWYRQQPGQSLTLIATANQGSEATYESGFVIDKFPISRPNLTFSTLTVSNMSPEDSSIYLCSVNRDRVFQPQHFGDGTRLSIL.

This clone was counted a single time. The rearrangement joins TRBV5-1 to TRBJ1-3, with D hard to call. This CDR3 is built from 14 residues. V lost 4 bases and J lost 1, with 9 bases in between. Germline values: CDR1 SGHRS, CDR2 YFSETQ. The CDR3: CASSGGRSGNTIYF. The CDR3 DNA sequence: TGCGCCAGCAGCGGAGGTAGATCTGGAAACACCATATATTTT.

This rearrangement joins TRBV6-1 to TRBJ1-5; TRBD1 is a possible D gene (5 bases). CDR1 is MNHNS, CDR2 SASEGT, per germline. V was pared by 7 bases and J by 2 bases, with 9 bases between. CDR3 length equals 13 residues. DNA of the CDR3: TGTGCCAGCACGGAGGGGCGCAATCAGCCCCAGCATTTT. Its protein is CASTEGRNQPQHF.

The chain has TRBV7-8 and TRBJ2-6, with D possibly TRBD1 on 5 matching bases. This CDR3 has 18 amino acids. Deletions cut 5 bases from V and 0 bases from J, with 17 bases between. The germline gives CDR1 SGHVS, CDR2 FQNEAQ. CDR3 in amino acids: CASSTGTGRSSGANVLTF. In DNA form, the CDR3 reads TGTGCCAGCAGCACGGGCACAGGCCGGAGCTCTGGGGCCAACGTCCTGACTTTC.

This chain links TRBV4-2 with TRBJ1-2, with D perhaps TRBD1 (5 bases). The germline V and J ends were trimmed by 0 bases and 3 bases, with 14 bases remaining between them. Germline values: CDR1 LGHNA, CDR2 YNFKEQ. The CDR3 covers 16 residues. The CDR3 nucleotides read TGTGCCAGCAGCCAAGATGGGGCAGGGATGGACTATGGCTACACCTTC. This codes for CASSQDGAGMDYGYTF.

The chain uses TRBV29-1 and TRBJ2-1; 10 bases agree with TRBD2. The CDR3 has 16 amino acids. The V gene's germline CDR1 is SQVTM and CDR2 ANQGSEA. Trimming at V came to 1 base and at J to 6 bases, leaving 9 bases not matched to a gene. In DNA form, the CDR3 reads TGCAGCGTTGAAGGGGTTAGCGGGGGGCTTATCAATGAGCAGTTCTTC. Its protein is CSVEGVSGGLINEQFF.

This clone was observed a few times. This chain uses TRBV10-3 with TRBJ2-2, with TRBD2 identical over 12 bases. CDR3 size: 15 residues. From germline, CDR1 is ENHRY and CDR2 SYGVKD. The V segment lost 6 bases and the J segment 7 bases; nucleotides outside the gene matches: 6. The CDR3 region is CAISASGGAVGELFF. The CDR3 coding sequence is TGTGCCATCAGCGCTAGCGGGGGGGCAGTCGGGGAGCTGTTTTTT.

The chain is built from TRBV5-6 and TRBJ2-7, with 9 bases identical to TRBD2. V gave up 1 base and J gave up 3 bases; unmatched junction bases: 5. The CDR3 length is 15 residues. Germline CDR1 is SGHDT and CDR2 is YYEEEE. CDR3 residues: CASSLRLAGIYEQYF. In DNA, the CDR3 is TGTGCCAGCAGCTTGAGGCTAGCGGGAATCTACGAGCAGTACTTC.

The rearrangement links TRBV4-3 to TRBJ2-5; 8 bases are shared with TRBD2. The J call may be mistaken, given a closer DNA end match to TRBJ2-7. The CDR3 is 17 amino acids. Germline CDR1 and CDR2: LGHNA and YSLEER. This CDR3 reads CASSQELRLAPTYEQYF. DNA for the CDR3: TGCGCCAGCAGCCAAGAACTGAGACTAGCGCCAACCTACGAGCAGTACTTC.

In its sample, this clone was seen a few times. The chain uses TRBV28 and TRBJ2-3; 14 bases are a match to TRBD2. With 3 bases clipped from V and 0 bases from J, the junction kept 2 bases outside the gene matches. The CDR3 runs 17 residues. Germline CDR1 MDHEN, CDR2 SYDVKM. DNA of the CDR3: TGTGCCAGCAGTTTTCGACTAGCGGGGGGGAGCACAGATACGCAGTATTTT. Translation gives CASSFRLAGGSTDTQYF.

As DNA, the CDR3 is TGTGCCAGCAGCCCCCCCGAGGACACGAACACTGAAGCTTTCTTT. Its protein product is CASSPPEDTNTEAFF. The rearrangement joins TRBV7-2 to TRBJ1-1; a possible D gene is TRBD1 (5 bases). V lost 5 bases, J lost 1 base, and 14 bases lay in between. This CDR3 spans 15 amino acids. Germline CDR1 and CDR2: SGHTA and FQGNSA.

V gene TRBV18 combines with J gene TRBJ1-3; D call uncertain. The CDR3 is 14 residues long. The germline CDR1 and CDR2 sequences are KGHSH and LQKENI. Trimming stripped 4 bases from V and 3 bases from J, with 10 bases between. For the CDR3, the DNA is TGTGCCAGCTCACTTAAAGAGGGTGGAAACACCATATATTTT. Residues: CASSLKEGGNTIYF.